The clone carrying this T cell receptor (beta chain) has a handful of counts. The target antigen is unknown. The read ends 3 residues shy of where the CDR3 ends; the end is completed using the germline J gene. The CDR3 sequence is 17 residues long. CDR1 SNHLY and CDR2 FYNNEI come from the germline V gene. V was clipped by 5 bases and J by 2 bases; unmatched bases: 6. These data are taken from a study of T cell clonality in common variable immunodeficiency. General study points: Compared with healthy controls, CVID subjects showed increased TCRbeta clonality, mostly in about a third. Common variable immunodeficiency TCR beta sequences reportedly had fewer deletions and N-nucleotide insertions.

Profiled with immunoSEQ multiplex PCR; TCRdb holds only in-frame clones, not every one. The sample shows some 26,000 clones, no singletons; the ten largest hold under 4.5%. Diagnosis required reduced IgG, IgA and/or IgM with specific antibody deficiency. This rearrangement joins TRBV2 to TRBJ2-1; 13 bases line up with TRBD2. This receptor was obtained from a human donor with common variable immunodeficiency. The sample taken for sequencing was peripheral blood mononuclear cells. The covered CDR3 bases are TGTGCCAGCAGTTCCACGACTAGCGGGAGGCCCTACAATGAG. As protein: CASSSTTSGRPYNE. The whole CDR3 region reads CASSSTTSGRPYNEQFF. The full variable domain, in which reference TRBV2 and TRBJ2-1 provide the parts outside the CDR3, is EPEVTQTPSHQVTQMGQEVILRCVPISNHLYFYWYRQILGQKVEFLVSFYNNEISEKSEIFDDQFSVERPDGSNFTLKIRSTKLEDSAMYFCASSSTTSGRPYNEQFFGPGTRLTVL.